Shown below are 15 T cell receptor beta chains from a single sample sequenced in a study of CD8 T cells in ankylosing spondylitis. TCRdb processed the 5' RACE reads anew with MiXCR; each CDR3 protein has one entry. The table includes approximately 300,000 distinct CDR3 sequences, around 20% detected once. The specimen was blood, either unsorted or a sorted T cell fraction (not recorded which). The receptors come from a male donor with ankylosing spondylitis or in good health (not recorded which).

This clonotype was observed many times. The CDR3 nucleotides read TGCAGTGCTGGCTGGGGGCAAGAGACCCAGTACTTC. This encodes CSAGWGQETQYF. The rearrangement links TRBV20-1 to TRBJ2-5; either TRBD1 or TRBD2 may supply D (5 bases each). This CDR3 region has 12 residues. From germline, CDR1 is DFQATT and CDR2 SNEGSKA (reference sequence). Trimming removed 5 bases at V and 2 bases at J, with 9 bases between.

The V gene is TRBV7-8, the J gene TRBJ2-3; 8 bases match TRBD2. CDR3 length equals 16 residues. V dropped 0 bases and J dropped 2; count of bases not matched to a gene: 4. CDR1 and CDR2 from the germline V gene are SGHVS and FQNEAQ. The CDR3 sequence: CASSLAGGVHTDTQYF. CDR3 bases: TGTGCCAGCAGCTTAGCCGGGGGGGTCCACACAGATACGCAGTATTTT.

CDR3 nucleotide sequence: TGTGCCAGCAAGGGACAGGGCCTCTATGGCTACACCTTC. Protein sequence: CASKGQGLYGYTF. The genes are TRBV2 and TRBJ1-2; TRBD1 matches 9 bases. The CDR3 is made up of 13 amino acids. With 7 bases clipped from V and 4 bases from J, the junction kept 4 bases outside the gene matches. Germline V lookup: CDR1 SNHLY, CDR2 FYNNEI.

This clonotype was counted at least ten times. The chain combines TRBV20-1 with TRBJ2-1, with 8 bases aligning to TRBD1. CDR3 length equals 12 residues. With V trimmed by 5 bases and J by 6 bases, 3 bases remained unmatched. CDR1 DFQATT and CDR2 SNEGSKA come from the germline V gene (reference sequence). The chain's CDR3 is CSAQTGVNEQFF. Written as DNA, the CDR3 is TGCAGTGCTCAGACAGGGGTCAATGAGCAGTTCTTC.

V usage is TRBV10-1 and J usage is TRBJ1-2; maybe TRBD1 (6 bases). Germline lookup yields CDR1 WNHNN and CDR2 SYGVQD (reference sequence). V was clipped by 6 bases and J by 4 bases, with 15 bases between them. This CDR3 is 14 amino acids long. The CDR3 DNA follows: TGCGCCAGCAGCAGCCAACAGGGAGTCTATGGCTACACCTTC. This gives the protein CASSSQQGVYGYTF.

The chain joins TRBV3-1 to TRBJ1-1; D is unclear. The CDR3 runs to 11 residues. Trimming removed 0 bases from V and 9 bases from J, with 5 bases in between. Germline V gene lookup returns CDR1 LGHDT and CDR2 YNNKEL (reference sequence). The CDR3 loop is CASSQEGKAFF. The CDR3 DNA reads TGTGCCAGCAGCCAAGAGGGTAAAGCTTTCTTT.

The chain has TRBV20-1 and TRBJ2-1; 10 nucleotides align to TRBD2. This CDR3 comprises 17 residues. Germline CDR1 DFQATT, CDR2 SNEGSKA (reference sequence). With V trimmed by 5 bases and J by 0 bases, 10 bases remained unmatched. The CDR3 region is CSALFLASGSSYNEQFF. The CDR3 DNA reads as TGCAGTGCTCTCTTCCTGGCTAGCGGGAGCTCCTACAATGAGCAGTTCTTC.

This clonotype came up a few times. The chain is built from TRBV29-1 and TRBJ1-2; 7 bases align to TRBD1. V lost 7 bases and J lost 3; bases outside the gene matches: 8. Germline CDR1 is SQVTM and CDR2 is ANQGSEA. The CDR3 sequence is 13 residues long. The CDR3 region is CSAATGLHYGYTF. CDR3 in DNA: TGCAGCGCTGCGACAGGGCTGCACTATGGCTACACCTTC. The complete variable domain, with remaining parts taken from reference TRBV29-1 and TRBJ1-2, reads SAVISQKPSRDICQRGTSLTIQCQVDSQVTMMFWYRQQPGQSLTLIATANQGSEATYESGFVIDKFPISRPNLTFSTLTVSNMSPEDSSIYLCSAATGLHYGYTFGSGTRLTVV.

This chain uses TRBV6-6 with TRBJ1-1; D is unresolved. CDR3 length equals 13 residues. CDR1 is MNHNY and CDR2 is SVGAGI in the germline V gene (reference sequence). V gave up 6 bases and J gave up 0 bases, with 8 bases separating them. In DNA form, the CDR3 reads TGTGCCAGCAGACCCCCTCTGAACACTGAAGCTTTCTTT. This encodes CASRPPLNTEAFF.

The chain combines TRBV5-1 with TRBJ2-3; D unresolved. The CDR3 is 15 amino acids. Per germline, CDR1 SGHRS and CDR2 YFSETQ. V was clipped by 0 bases and J by 2 bases, with 10 bases between them. The CDR3 reads CASSLEAVFTDTQYF. For the CDR3, the DNA is TGCGCCAGCAGCTTGGAGGCAGTCTTCACAGATACGCAGTATTTT.

This clonotype was observed a few times. The V call is TRBV29-1, the J call TRBJ1-2, with 8 bases fitting TRBD1. From germline, CDR1 is SQVTM and CDR2 ANQGSEA. The CDR3 is 16 amino acids. V gave up 7 bases and J gave up 0 bases; unmatched junction bases: 13. In nucleotides, the CDR3 is TGCAGCGCTGCAAGCCCGAGGACAGGGACTAACTATGGCTACACCTTC. This codes for CSAASPRTGTNYGYTF.

CDR3 sequence reads: CASSLSTGPNEKLFF. The CDR3 DNA reads as TGTGCCAGCAGCCTCAGCACAGGACCTAATGAAAAACTGTTTTTT. This chain uses TRBV3-1 with TRBJ1-4; possibly TRBD1 for D (5 bases). CDR3 size: 15 residues. Trimming pared 4 bases from V and 3 bases from J, leaving 12 bases between. Germline CDR1 and CDR2: LGHDT and YNNKEL (reference sequence).

This chain links TRBV15 with TRBJ1-3, with D hard to call. Germline V gene data show CDR1 as LNHNV and CDR2 as YYDKDF (reference sequence). Trimming cost V 3 bases and J 5 bases, with 8 bases left between them. The CDR3 is 13 amino acids. In DNA form, the CDR3 reads TGTGCCACCAGCAGCTTGGATCGAAACACCATATATTTT. Translation gives CATSSLDRNTIYF.

The chain joins TRBV2 to TRBJ2-2; D may be TRBD1 (6 bases). Trimming took off 4 bases at V and 3 bases at J, with 12 bases between the two ends. Germline values: CDR1 SNHLY, CDR2 FYNNEI. The CDR3 has 15 residues. CDR3 protein: CASSARGRHTGELFF. The CDR3 DNA reads as TGTGCCAGCAGTGCCAGGGGTCGACACACCGGGGAGCTGTTTTTT.

CDR3 nucleotide sequence: TGCGCCAGCAGCTTGGCCCAGGGACAGTCAACTATGGTTGCTGGCTACACCTTC. Its translation: CASSLAQGQSTMVAGYTF. V gene TRBV5-1 combines with J gene TRBJ1-2; TRBD1 matches 7 bases. The CDR3 is 18 amino acids. CDR1 and CDR2 (germline): SGHRS, YFSETQ. V was clipped by 0 bases and J by 7 bases; unmatched bases: 18.